The sequence of this T cell receptor beta chain was determined in a study of beta chain features in type 1 diabetes. J gave up 6 bases and V 5 bases, and 14 bases lay outside the gene matches. In germline, CDR1 is GTSNPN, CDR2 SVGIG (reference sequence). The CDR3 loop spans 15 amino acids. Reverse transcribing all isolated RNA meant expressed TCRB transcripts were sequenced. Clones were sequenced by immunoSEQ multiplex PCR, and TCRdb holds only the in-frame ones, with some missing. The sample includes 350,000 to 400,000 clones, about 15% of them seen just once. Only a few counts were recorded for this clone.

The sequence came from a woman younger than 30 in good health. The sequenced material came from naive CD4+ T cells from blood. The chain is built from TRBV30 and TRBJ2-7, with 9 bases matching TRBD1. Written as DNA, the CDR3 is TGTGCCTGGTGGCCCCGGGACAGGGCATGGGGCGAGCAGTACTTC. Amino acid sequence: CAWWPRDRAWGEQYF.